This TCR beta chain comes out of a study of T-cell memory formation after mild COVID-19. TCRdb re-analysed the 5' RACE reads in MiXCR, keeping a single row per CDR3 protein. The sample includes more than 250,000 distinct CDR3 sequences, approximately 18% seen only once; the top ten take about 23%. This clonotype was seen a few times. Its antigen is unidentified. The study, taken as a whole, reports: SARS-CoV-2 specificity was not confirmed for second-wave clones peaking on day 37. In pre-infection memory, a portion of responding clones appeared, which suggested that cross-reactive memory joined.

The sequenced material came from PBMCs or a T cell subset sorted from them (not recorded which). The source of this sequence is a man aged 18 to 30 who had mild COVID-19 (a few samples of this study predate the infection). Cell type and time point are not known.

The CDR3 nucleotides are TGCGCCAGCAGATCCCTGGCGGGGGGGCCGGTAGATACGCAGTATTTT. Its translation: CASRSLAGGPVDTQYF. This chain connects TRBV4-1 to TRBJ2-3; TRBD2 matches at 9 bases. The junction had 12 bases not matched to a gene; V was cut back by 6 bases and J by 5 bases. The CDR3 contains 16 residues. CDR1 MGHRA and CDR2 YSYEKL come from the germline V gene.